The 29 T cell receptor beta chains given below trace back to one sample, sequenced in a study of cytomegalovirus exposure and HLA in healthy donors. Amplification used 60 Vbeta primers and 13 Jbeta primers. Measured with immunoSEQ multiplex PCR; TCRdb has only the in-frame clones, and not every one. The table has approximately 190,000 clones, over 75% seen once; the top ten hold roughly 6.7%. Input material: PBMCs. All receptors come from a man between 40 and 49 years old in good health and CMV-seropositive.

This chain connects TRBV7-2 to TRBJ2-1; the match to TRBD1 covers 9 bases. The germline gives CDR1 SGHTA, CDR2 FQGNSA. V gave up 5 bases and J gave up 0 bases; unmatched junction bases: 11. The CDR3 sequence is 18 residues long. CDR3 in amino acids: CASSRLFTGGTSYNEQFF. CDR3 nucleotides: TGTGCCAGCAGCCGGCTTTTTACAGGGGGCACCTCCTACAATGAGCAGTTCTTC.

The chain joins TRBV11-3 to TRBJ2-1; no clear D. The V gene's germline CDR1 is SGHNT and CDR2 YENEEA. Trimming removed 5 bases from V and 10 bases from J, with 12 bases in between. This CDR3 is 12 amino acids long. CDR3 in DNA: TGTGCCAGCAGCATAACGGGTGGGGAGCAGTTCTTC. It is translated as CASSITGGEQFF.

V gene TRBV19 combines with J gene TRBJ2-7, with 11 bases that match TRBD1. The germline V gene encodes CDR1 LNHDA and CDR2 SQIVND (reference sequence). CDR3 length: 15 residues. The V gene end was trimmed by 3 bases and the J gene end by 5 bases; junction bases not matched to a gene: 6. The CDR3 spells CASSIPGTGGNEQYF. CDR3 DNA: TGTGCCAGTAGTATCCCCGGGACAGGGGGGAACGAGCAGTACTTC.

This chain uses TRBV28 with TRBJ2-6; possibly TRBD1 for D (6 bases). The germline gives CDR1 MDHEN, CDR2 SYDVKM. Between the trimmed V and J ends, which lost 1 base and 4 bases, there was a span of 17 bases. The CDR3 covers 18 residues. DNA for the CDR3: TGTGCCAGCAGTTTATTGGAACAGGGAAAACTCGGGGCCAACGTCCTGACTTTC. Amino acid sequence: CASSLLEQGKLGANVLTF. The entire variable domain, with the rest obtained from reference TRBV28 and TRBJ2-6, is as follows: DVKVTQSSRYLVKRTGEKVFLECVQDMDHENMFWYRQDPGLGLRLIYFSYDVKMKEKGDIPEGYSVSREKKERFSLILESASTNQTSMYLCASSLLEQGKLGANVLTFGAGSRLTVL.

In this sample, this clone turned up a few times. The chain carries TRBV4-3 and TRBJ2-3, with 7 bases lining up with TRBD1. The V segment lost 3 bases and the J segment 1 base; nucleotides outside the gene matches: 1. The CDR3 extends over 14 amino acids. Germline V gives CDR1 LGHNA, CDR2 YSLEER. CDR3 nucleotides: TGCGCCAGCAGCCAGCAGGGGGGCACAGATACGCAGTATTTT. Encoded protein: CASSQQGGTDTQYF.

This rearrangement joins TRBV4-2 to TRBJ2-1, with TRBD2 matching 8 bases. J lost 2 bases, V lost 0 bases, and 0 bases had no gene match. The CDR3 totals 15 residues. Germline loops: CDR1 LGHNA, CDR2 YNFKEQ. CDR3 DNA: TGTGCCAGCAGCCAAGAACTAGCGGCCTACAATGAGCAGTTCTTC. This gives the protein CASSQELAAYNEQFF.

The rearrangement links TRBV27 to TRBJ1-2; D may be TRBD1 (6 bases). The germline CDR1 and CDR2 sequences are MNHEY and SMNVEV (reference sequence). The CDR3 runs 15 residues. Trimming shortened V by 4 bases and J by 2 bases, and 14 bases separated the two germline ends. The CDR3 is CASSYSGHINYGYTF. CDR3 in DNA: TGTGCCAGCAGTTACTCGGGACACATAAACTATGGCTACACCTTC.

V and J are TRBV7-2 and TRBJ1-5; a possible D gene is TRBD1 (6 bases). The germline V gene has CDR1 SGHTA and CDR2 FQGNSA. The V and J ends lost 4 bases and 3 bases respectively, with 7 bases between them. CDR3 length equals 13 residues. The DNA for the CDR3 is TGTGCCAGCAGCTCAGGGGTCAATCAGCCCCAGCATTTT. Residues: CASSSGVNQPQHF.

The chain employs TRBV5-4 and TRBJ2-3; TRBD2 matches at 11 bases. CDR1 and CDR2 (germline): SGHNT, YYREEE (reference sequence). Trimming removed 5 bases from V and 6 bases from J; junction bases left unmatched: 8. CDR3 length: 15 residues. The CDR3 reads CASSLAGGPSDTQYF. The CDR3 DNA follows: TGTGCCAGCAGTTTAGCGGGGGGGCCGAGTGATACGCAGTATTTT.

In nucleotides, the CDR3 is TGCGCCAGCAGCCCGGACAGGGACTATGGCTACACCTTC. The encoded protein is CASSPDRDYGYTF. This sequence joins TRBV5-1 and TRBJ1-2, with 8 bases lining up with TRBD1. This CDR3 has 13 amino acids. V gave up 4 bases and J gave up 3 bases; unmatched junction bases: 2. The germline V gene encodes CDR1 SGHRS and CDR2 YFSETQ. The full variable domain, its missing parts supplied by reference TRBV5-1 and TRBJ1-2, is KAGVTQTPRYLIKTRGQQVTLSCSPISGHRSVSWYQQTPGQGLQFLFEYFSETQRNKGNFPGRFSGRQFSNSRSEMNVSTLELGDSALYLCASSPDRDYGYTFGSGTRLTVV.

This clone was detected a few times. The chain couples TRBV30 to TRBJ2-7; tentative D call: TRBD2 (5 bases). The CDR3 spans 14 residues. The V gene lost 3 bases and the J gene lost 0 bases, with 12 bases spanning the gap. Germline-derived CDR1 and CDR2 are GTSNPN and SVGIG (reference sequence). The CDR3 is CAWRTSGISYEQYF. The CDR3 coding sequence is TGTGCCTGGAGGACGAGCGGAATCTCCTACGAGCAGTACTTC. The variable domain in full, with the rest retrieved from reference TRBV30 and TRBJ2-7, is SQTIHQWPATLVQPVGSPLSLECTVEGTSNPNLYWYRQAAGRGLQLLFYSVGIGQISSEVPQNLSASRPQDRQFILSSKKLLLSDSGFYLCAWRTSGISYEQYFGPGTRLTVT.

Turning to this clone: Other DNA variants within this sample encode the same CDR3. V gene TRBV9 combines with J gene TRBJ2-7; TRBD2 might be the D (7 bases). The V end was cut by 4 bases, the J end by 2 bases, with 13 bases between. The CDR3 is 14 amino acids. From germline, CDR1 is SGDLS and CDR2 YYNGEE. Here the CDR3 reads CASSPGGAAYEQYF. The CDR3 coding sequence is TGTGCCAGCAGCCCGGGGGGCGCGGCCTACGAGCAGTACTTC.

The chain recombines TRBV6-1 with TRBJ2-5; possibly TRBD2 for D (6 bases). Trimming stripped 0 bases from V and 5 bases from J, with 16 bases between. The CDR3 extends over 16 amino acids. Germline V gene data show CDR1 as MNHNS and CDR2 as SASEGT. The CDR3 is CASSEAWASVWETQYF. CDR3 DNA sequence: TGTGCCAGCAGTGAAGCCTGGGCTAGCGTTTGGGAGACCCAGTACTTC.

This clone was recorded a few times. The CDR3 DNA follows: TGTGCCAGCAGCTTAGCGCGTCTAGCGGGGGGTTTGTATGAGCAGTTCTTC. Translated: CASSLARLAGGLYEQFF. The chain joins TRBV7-9 to TRBJ2-1; 11 positions agree with TRBD2. Germline trimming cut 0 bases from V and 8 bases from J; bases unmatched to any gene: 9. This CDR3 contains 17 residues. The V gene's germline CDR1 is SEHNR and CDR2 FQNEAQ (reference sequence).

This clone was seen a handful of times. The CDR3 spells CATSRDQAGGYGYTF. CDR3 DNA sequence: TGTGCCACCAGCAGAGATCAGGCAGGGGGCTATGGCTACACCTTC. This rearrangement joins TRBV15 to TRBJ1-2, with 7 bases matching TRBD1. V gave up 0 bases and J gave up 4 bases; unmatched junction bases: 5. The CDR3 contains 15 residues. Germline CDR1 and CDR2: LNHNV and YYDKDF (reference sequence).

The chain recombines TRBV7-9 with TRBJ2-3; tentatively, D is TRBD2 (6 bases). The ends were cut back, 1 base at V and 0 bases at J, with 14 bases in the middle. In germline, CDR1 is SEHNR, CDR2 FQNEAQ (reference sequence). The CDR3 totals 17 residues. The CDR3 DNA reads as TGTGCCAGCAGCTTAGATCACGGGGGAACTAGCACAGATACGCAGTATTTT. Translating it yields CASSLDHGGTSTDTQYF. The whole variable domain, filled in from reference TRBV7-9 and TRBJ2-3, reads DTGVSQNPRHKITKRGQNVTFRCDPISEHNRLYWYRQTLGQGPEFLTYFQNEAQLEKSRLLSDRFSAERPKGSFSTLEIQRTEQGDSAMYLCASSLDHGGTSTDTQYFGPGTRLTVL.

The CDR3: CASSLSGGRTEAFF. In DNA form, the CDR3 reads TGTGCCAGCAGTTTATCAGGGGGCCGCACTGAAGCTTTCTTT. The chain joins TRBV27 to TRBJ1-1, with 7 positions matching TRBD1. V shed 0 bases, J shed 4 bases, and the junction held 2 bases outside the gene matches. Per germline, CDR1 MNHEY and CDR2 SMNVEV (reference sequence). CDR3 size: 14 residues.

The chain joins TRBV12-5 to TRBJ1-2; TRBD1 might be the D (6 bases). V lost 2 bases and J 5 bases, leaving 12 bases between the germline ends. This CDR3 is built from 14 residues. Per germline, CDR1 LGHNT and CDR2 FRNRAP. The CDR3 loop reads CASGLSGGGYGYTF. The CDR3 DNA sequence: TGTGCTAGTGGTTTGTCGGGGGGCGGTTATGGCTACACCTTC.

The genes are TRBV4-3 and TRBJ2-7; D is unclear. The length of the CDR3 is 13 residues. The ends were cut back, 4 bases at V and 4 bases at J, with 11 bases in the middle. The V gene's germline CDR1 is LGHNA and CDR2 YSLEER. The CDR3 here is CASSRQVGYEQYF. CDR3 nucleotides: TGCGCCAGCAGCCGCCAGGTTGGATACGAGCAGTACTTC.

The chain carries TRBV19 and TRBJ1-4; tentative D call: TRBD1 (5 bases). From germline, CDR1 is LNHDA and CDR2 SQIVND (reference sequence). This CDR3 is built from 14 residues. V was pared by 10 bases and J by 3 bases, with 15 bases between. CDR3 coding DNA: TGTGCCACTAGACCCAGGGCTCCTAATGAAAAACTGTTTTTT. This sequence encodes CATRPRAPNEKLFF.

The CDR3 DNA reads as TGTGCCAGCAGTTTAGGACAGAAAGAGACCCAGTACTTC. This sequence encodes CASSLGQKETQYF. The chain combines TRBV28 with TRBJ2-5; TRBD1 might be the D (6 bases). Trimming removed 2 bases from V and 3 bases from J, with 7 bases in between. CDR3 size: 13 residues. Germline V gene data show CDR1 as MDHEN and CDR2 as SYDVKM.

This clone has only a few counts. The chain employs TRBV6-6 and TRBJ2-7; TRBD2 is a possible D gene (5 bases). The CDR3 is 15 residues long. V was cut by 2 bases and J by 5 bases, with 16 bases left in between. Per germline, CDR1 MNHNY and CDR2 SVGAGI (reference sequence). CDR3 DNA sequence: TGTGCCAGCAGTTACATTTCCGGGGTGGGCGACGAGCAGTACTTC. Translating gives CASSYISGVGDEQYF.

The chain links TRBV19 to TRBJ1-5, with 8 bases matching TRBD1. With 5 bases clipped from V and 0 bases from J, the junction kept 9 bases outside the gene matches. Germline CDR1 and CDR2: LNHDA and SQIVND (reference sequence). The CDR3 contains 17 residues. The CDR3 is CASSEGQGRYSNQPQHF. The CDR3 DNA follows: TGTGCCAGTAGTGAAGGACAGGGAAGGTATAGCAATCAGCCCCAGCATTTT.

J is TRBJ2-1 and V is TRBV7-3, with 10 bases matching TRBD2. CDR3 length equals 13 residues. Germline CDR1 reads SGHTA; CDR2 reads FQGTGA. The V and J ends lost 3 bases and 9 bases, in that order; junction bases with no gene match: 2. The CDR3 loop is CASSFGTSVEQFF. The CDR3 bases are TGTGCCAGCAGCTTCGGGACTAGCGTTGAGCAGTTCTTC.

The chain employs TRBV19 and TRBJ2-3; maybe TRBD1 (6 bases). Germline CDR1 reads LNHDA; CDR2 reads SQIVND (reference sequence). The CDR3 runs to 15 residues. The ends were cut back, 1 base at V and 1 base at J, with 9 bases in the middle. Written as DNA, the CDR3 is TGTGCCAGTAGTATAGCAGGACAGCGCACAGATACGCAGTATTTT. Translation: CASSIAGQRTDTQYF.

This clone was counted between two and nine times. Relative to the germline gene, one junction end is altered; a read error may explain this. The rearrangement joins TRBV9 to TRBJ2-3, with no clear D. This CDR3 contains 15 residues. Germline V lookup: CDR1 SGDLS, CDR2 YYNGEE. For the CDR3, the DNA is TGTGCCAGCACCGTAGGGAACAGTCGCACAGATACGCAGTATTTT. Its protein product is CASTVGNSRTDTQYF.

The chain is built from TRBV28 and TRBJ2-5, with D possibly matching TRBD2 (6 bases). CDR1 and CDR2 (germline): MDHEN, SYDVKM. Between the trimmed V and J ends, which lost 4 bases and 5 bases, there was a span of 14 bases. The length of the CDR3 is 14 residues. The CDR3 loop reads CASSSSRGFETQYF. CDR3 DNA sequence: TGTGCCAGCAGTTCCAGCCGGGGGTTCGAGACCCAGTACTTC.

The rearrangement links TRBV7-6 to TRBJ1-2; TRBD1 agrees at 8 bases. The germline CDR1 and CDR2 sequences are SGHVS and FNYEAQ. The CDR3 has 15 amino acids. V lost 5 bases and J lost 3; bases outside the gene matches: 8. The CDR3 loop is CASSGQGMGDYGYTF. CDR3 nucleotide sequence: TGTGCCAGCAGCGGACAGGGTATGGGGGACTATGGCTACACCTTC.

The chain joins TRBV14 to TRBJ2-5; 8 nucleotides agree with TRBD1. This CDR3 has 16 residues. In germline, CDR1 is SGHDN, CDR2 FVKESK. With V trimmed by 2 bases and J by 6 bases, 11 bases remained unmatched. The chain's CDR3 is CASSQLTGAGGKTQYF. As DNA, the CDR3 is TGTGCCAGCAGCCAACTGACAGGGGCGGGCGGGAAGACCCAGTACTTC.